This section outlines one TCR beta chain sequence together with its context. The source of the sample is a study of blood T cell repertoires in COVID-19. Generated by immunoSEQ multiplex PCR, the TCRdb table keeps only in-frame clones and is missing some. The data contain about 170,000 clones, approximately 81% of them singletons. Trimming took 7 bases from V and 7 from J; bases not matched to a gene: 7. Per the germline V gene, CDR1 is MGHRA and CDR2 is YSYEKL. This CDR3 has 14 amino acids. The V call is TRBV4-1, the J call TRBJ1-6; 7 bases are a match to TRBD1. Source material: peripheral blood. This clonotype was sampled from a human donor with acute or convalescent COVID-19. The donor label of this sample is uncertain. CDR3 DNA: TGCGCCAGCAAGTCGACAGGGTGGAATTCACCCCTCCACTTT. Translating it yields CASKSTGWNSPLHF.